In its sample, the clone carrying this TCR beta chain was seen many times. Its antigen is not identified. This record comes from a study of CD8+CD57+ T cells in acquired aplastic anemia. Study-level background: On average, sorted CD4+ and CD8+ cells gave approximately 3.1 ug of DNA. Findings of the study overall: Shared by patients and controls, 25 to 30 CD8+ CDR3s were abundant in patients. Patients were compared with controls for CD8+ Simpson's diversity, and no significant difference emerged.

Germline CDR1 is MNHNY and CDR2 is SVGAGI (reference sequence). V lost 2 bases, J lost 2 bases, and 6 bases lay in between. The CDR3 sequence is 14 residues long. CD8+CD57+ cell expansion had been shown by flow cytometry in patients chosen for sequencing. There was no therapy given to any patient before the blood sampling took place. Profiles of TCR beta VDJ and CDR3 were generated from a genomic DNA template. TCRdb redid the calling of the reads with MiXCR, one entry per CDR3 protein. The sample carries around 130,000 distinct CDR3 sequences, over 55% recorded once. Sequencing was carried out using sorted CD4+, CD8+, or CD8+CD57+ T cells (not recorded which) from PBMCs. The receptor comes from a human donor with aplastic anemia. J is TRBJ2-2 and V is TRBV6-6; D remains unclear. CDR3 sequence reads: CASSYTLNTGELFF. CDR3 DNA: TGTGCCAGCAGTTACACTCTTAACACCGGGGAGCTGTTTTTT.